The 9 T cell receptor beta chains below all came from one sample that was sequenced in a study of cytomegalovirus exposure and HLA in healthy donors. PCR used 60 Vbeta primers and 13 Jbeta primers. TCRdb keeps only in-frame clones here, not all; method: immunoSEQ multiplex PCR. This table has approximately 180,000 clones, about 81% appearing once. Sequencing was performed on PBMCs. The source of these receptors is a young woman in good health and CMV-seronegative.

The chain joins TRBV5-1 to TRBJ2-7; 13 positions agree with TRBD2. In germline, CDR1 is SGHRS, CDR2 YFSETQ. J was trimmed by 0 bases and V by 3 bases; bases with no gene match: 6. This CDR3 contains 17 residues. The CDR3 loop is CASSWGLAGTSSYEQYF. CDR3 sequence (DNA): TGCGCCAGCAGCTGGGGACTAGCGGGAACCAGCTCCTACGAGCAGTACTTC.

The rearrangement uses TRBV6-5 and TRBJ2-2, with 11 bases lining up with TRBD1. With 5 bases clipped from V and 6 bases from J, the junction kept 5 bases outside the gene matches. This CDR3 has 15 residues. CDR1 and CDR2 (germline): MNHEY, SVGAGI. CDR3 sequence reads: CASSRDRGGSGELFF. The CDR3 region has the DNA TGTGCCAGCAGTAGGGACAGGGGGGGCTCCGGGGAGCTGTTTTTT.

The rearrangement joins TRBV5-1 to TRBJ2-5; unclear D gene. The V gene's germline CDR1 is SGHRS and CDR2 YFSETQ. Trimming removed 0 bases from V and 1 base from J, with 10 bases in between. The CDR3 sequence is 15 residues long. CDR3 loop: CASSLEPGLQETQYF. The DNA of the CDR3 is TGCGCCAGCAGCTTGGAACCAGGCCTCCAAGAGACCCAGTACTTC.

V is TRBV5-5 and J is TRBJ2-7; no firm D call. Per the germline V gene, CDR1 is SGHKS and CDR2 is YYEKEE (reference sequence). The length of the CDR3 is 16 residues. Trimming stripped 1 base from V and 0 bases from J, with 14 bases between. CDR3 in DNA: TGTGCCAGCAGCTTGACCCCGAGGTCCCTCTCCTACGAGCAGTACTTC. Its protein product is CASSLTPRSLSYEQYF.

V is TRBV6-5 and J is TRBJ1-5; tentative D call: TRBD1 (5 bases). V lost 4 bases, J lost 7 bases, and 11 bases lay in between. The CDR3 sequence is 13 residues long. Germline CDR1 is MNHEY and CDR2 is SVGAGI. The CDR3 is CASSSGQGQPQHF. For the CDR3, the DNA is TGTGCCAGCAGTTCGGGTCAGGGACAGCCCCAGCATTTT.

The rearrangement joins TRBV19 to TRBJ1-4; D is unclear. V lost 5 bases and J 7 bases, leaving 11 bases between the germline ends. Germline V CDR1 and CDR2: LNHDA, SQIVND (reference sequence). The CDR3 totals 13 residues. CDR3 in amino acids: CASSPRQGEKLFF. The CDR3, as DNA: TGTGCCAGTAGTCCCAGACAAGGTGAAAAACTGTTTTTT.

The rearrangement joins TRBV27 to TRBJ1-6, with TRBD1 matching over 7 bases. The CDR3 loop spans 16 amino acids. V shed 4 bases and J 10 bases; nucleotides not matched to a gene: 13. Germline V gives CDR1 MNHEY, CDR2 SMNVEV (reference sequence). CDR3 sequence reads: CASSSSSGTRGSPLHF. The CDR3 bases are TGTGCCAGCAGTTCCTCTTCCGGGACCAGGGGGTCACCCCTCCACTTT.

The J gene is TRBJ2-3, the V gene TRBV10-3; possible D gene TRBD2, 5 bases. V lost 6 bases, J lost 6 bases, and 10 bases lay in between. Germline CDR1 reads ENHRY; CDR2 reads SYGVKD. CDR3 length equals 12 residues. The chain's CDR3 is CAISAAADTQYF. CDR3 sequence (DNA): TGTGCCATCAGCGCAGCGGCGGATACGCAGTATTTT.

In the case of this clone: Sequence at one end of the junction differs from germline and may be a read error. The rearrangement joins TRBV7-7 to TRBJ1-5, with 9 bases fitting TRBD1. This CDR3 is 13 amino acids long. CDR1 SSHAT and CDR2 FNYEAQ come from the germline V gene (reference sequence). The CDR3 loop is CASSRDRDQPQHF. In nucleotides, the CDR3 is TGTGCTAGCAGCCGGGACAGGGACCAGCCCCAGCATTTT.